The rows below give T cell receptor beta chains drawn from one sample of a study of shared clonotypes between healthy human individuals. Sequencing used immunoSEQ multiplex PCR; TCRdb keeps in-frame clones, though not all of them. Of 550,000 to 700,000 clones listed, around three quarters are singletons. Sample: memory CD4+ T cells sorted from blood. The receptors shown here come from a woman in her twenties or thirties in good health. Each CDR3 is given with its conserved first and last residue. D genes are given only for firm matches. Size values are once, few and many counts, or a class for expanded clones, and some rows have none.

-,-,TRBV25-1,TRBJ2-1,CASSDSRSQDEQFF,TGTGCCAGCAGTGACTCGAGGTCTCAGGATGAGCAGTTCTTC
-,-,TRBV5-1,TRBJ2-1,CASSLGEYPPNEQFF,TGCGCCAGCAGCCTCGGGGAGTACCCTCCCAATGAGCAGTTCTTC
-,-,TRBV19,TRBJ2-7,CASRSPGTSYEQYF,TGTGCCAGTAGATCTCCTGGGACCTCCTACGAGCAGTACTTC
-,-,TRBV5-5,TRBJ2-7,CASSFAGSSSYEQYF,TGTGCCAGCAGCTTCGCGGGGTCGAGCTCCTACGAGCAGTACTTC
-,TRBD2,TRBV19,TRBJ2-1,CASSPGLAGGPGYNEQFF,TGTGCCAGTAGTCCCGGACTAGCGGGAGGGCCTGGGTACAATGAGCAGTTCTTC
-,-,TRBV10-3,TRBJ2-2,CAINDPDANTGELFF,TGTGCCATCAACGATCCAGACGCGAACACCGGGGAGCTGTTTTTT
-,-,TRBV7-3,TRBJ2-7,CASSAGGDEQYF,TGTGCCAGCAGCGCAGGCGGTGACGAGCAGTACTTC
-,TRBD1,TRBV19,TRBJ2-1,CASSITPGQGYNEQFF,TGTGCCAGTAGTATCACGCCGGGACAGGGGTACAATGAGCAGTTCTTC
-,-,TRBV5-6,TRBJ2-5,CASSFRRNLQETQYF,TGTGCCAGCAGCTTTCGACGAAACCTCCAAGAGACCCAGTACTTC
-,-,TRBV28,TRBJ2-6,CASSFFPDSSGANVLTF,TGTGCCAGCAGTTTTTTTCCGGACAGCTCTGGGGCCAACGTCCTGACTTTC
few,-,TRBV20-1,TRBJ2-5,CSARVAETQYF,TGCAGTGCTAGAGTAGCAGAGACCCAGTACTTC
many,-,TRBV28,TRBJ2-2,CASSPFNIVVLHTGELFF,TGTGCCAGCAGTCCCTTTAATATCGTGGTCTTACACACCGGGGAGCTGTTTTTT
-,-,TRBV28,TRBJ2-1,CASSFGNSYNEQFF,TGTGCCAGCAGTTTCGGGAACTCCTACAATGAGCAGTTCTTC
once,-,TRBV10-3,TRBJ2-7,CATPGELPPSYEQYF,TGTGCCACCCCCGGAGAATTACCGCCCTCCTACGAGCAGTACTTC
-,-,TRBV5-1,TRBJ1-1,CASSLNSGQGDTEAFF,TGCGCCAGCAGCTTGAACTCGGGGCAGGGTGACACTGAAGCTTTCTTT
-,-,TRBV29-1,TRBJ2-3,CSVDVQGITDTQYF,TGCAGCGTTGATGTCCAGGGAATCACAGATACGCAGTATTTT
-,TRBD1,TRBV19,TRBJ1-5,CASTQGARDQPQHF,TGTGCCAGTACCCAGGGGGCGCGGGACCAGCCCCAGCATTTT
few,-,TRBV7-2,TRBJ2-3,CASSFGPGTGTDTQYF,-